This passage covers 22 T cell receptor beta chains from one sample sequenced in a study of cytomegalovirus exposure and HLA in healthy donors. Primers included in the PCR were 60 Vbeta and 13 Jbeta primers. Clones were read by immunoSEQ multiplex PCR, and TCRdb kept only the in-frame ones, dropping some. The sample includes some 150,000 clones, over 75% of them seen just once. The sequenced sample consisted of PBMCs. The receptors derive from a woman in her 30s in good health and CMV-seronegative.

The rearrangement joins TRBV19 to TRBJ1-3; a weak D match, TRBD1 (6 bases). There are 15 residues in the CDR3. Per germline, CDR1 LNHDA and CDR2 SQIVND (reference sequence). The V gene lost 5 bases and the J gene lost 0 bases, with 11 bases spanning the gap. For the CDR3, the DNA is TGTGCCAGTAGTGATACAGGGAGCTCTGGAAACACCATATATTTT. As protein: CASSDTGSSGNTIYF.

The chain has TRBV5-4 and TRBJ1-4; 7 bases line up with TRBD1. The germline V gene encodes CDR1 SGHNT and CDR2 YYREEE (reference sequence). J gave up 10 bases and V 4 bases, and 13 bases lay outside the gene matches. There are 15 residues in the CDR3. The CDR3 DNA sequence: TGTGCCAGCAGCGAAGGGACAGACTTAATTGGAAAACTGTTTTTT. Its protein is CASSEGTDLIGKLFF.

About this clone itself: Its ends do not fully match the called genes, so a read error is possible. The rearrangement joins TRBV29-1 to TRBJ2-1; 10 nucleotides line up with TRBD2. This CDR3 region has 15 residues. The germline gives CDR1 SQVTM, CDR2 ANQGSEA. CDR3 sequence reads: CSVEGLAVSYNEQFF. The CDR3 DNA reads as TGCAGCGTCGAAGGACTAGCGGTATCCTACAATGAGCAGTTCTTC.

V and J are TRBV6-4 and TRBJ2-7, with 12 bases fitting TRBD2. Germline CDR1 is MRHNA and CDR2 is SNTAGT. The CDR3 totals 15 residues. V lost 7 bases, J lost 4 bases, and 8 bases stayed unmatched. CDR3 in amino acids: CASTTATSGSYEQYF. For the CDR3, the DNA is TGTGCCAGCACGACGGCGACTAGCGGGAGTTACGAGCAGTACTTC.

This clone has just a few counts. The V call is TRBV2, the J call TRBJ2-7, with 7 bases matching TRBD1. Germline V CDR1 and CDR2: SNHLY, FYNNEI. The CDR3 extends over 11 amino acids. Trimming cost V 10 bases and J 6 bases; bases outside gene matches: 6. The CDR3 spells CATRQGSEQYF. The DNA for the CDR3 is TGTGCCACCCGACAGGGCAGCGAGCAGTACTTC.

This chain joins TRBV28 and TRBJ1-3; unclear D gene. V was shortened by 4 bases and J by 2 bases, with 15 bases between the two germline ends. Germline V gives CDR1 MDHEN, CDR2 SYDVKM. The CDR3 extends over 16 amino acids. CDR3 sequence: CASSYAGRSTGNTIYF. The DNA of the CDR3 is TGTGCCAGCAGTTACGCCGGGAGATCAACTGGAAACACCATATATTTT.

The chain couples TRBV6-1 to TRBJ2-7, with D perhaps matching TRBD2 (6 bases). The V end lost 8 bases, the J end lost 2 bases, and 13 bases lay between the germline ends. The length of the CDR3 is 13 residues. Germline V CDR1 and CDR2: MNHNS, SASEGT. CDR3 region: CASLGGPTYEQYF. The DNA of the CDR3 is TGTGCCAGCCTGGGGGGACCGACCTACGAGCAGTACTTC.

This clone was detected only a few times. V is TRBV7-2 and J is TRBJ2-1; TRBD2 agrees at 7 bases. CDR3 length: 16 residues. Germline V CDR1 and CDR2: SGHTA, FQGNSA. Trimming at V came to 5 bases and at J to 4 bases, leaving 11 bases not matched to a gene. The CDR3 coding sequence is TGTGCCAGCAGCCCCCCGGGGGGTCTGGCTTACAATGAGCAGTTCTTC. Residues: CASSPPGGLAYNEQFF. Full variable domain (rest looked up from reference TRBV7-2 and TRBJ2-1): GAGVSQSPSNKVTEKGKDVELRCDPISGHTALYWYRQSLGQGLEFLIYFQGNSAPDKSGLPSDRFSAERTGGSVSTLTIQRTQQEDSAVYLCASSPPGGLAYNEQFFGPGTRLTVL.

Turning to this clone: Other nucleotide sequences from this sample produce the same CDR3. V is TRBV30 and J is TRBJ1-1; 8 nucleotides align to TRBD1. Germline lookup yields CDR1 GTSNPN and CDR2 SVGIG (reference sequence). With V trimmed by 0 bases and J by 11 bases, 5 bases remained unmatched. This CDR3 comprises 12 residues. CDR3 sequence (DNA): TGTGCCTGGAGTGTCAGGGGGCATGATGCTTTCTTT. Translated, it gives CAWSVRGHDAFF. Full variable domain (rest looked up from reference TRBV30 and TRBJ1-1): SQTIHQWPATLVQPVGSPLSLECTVEGTSNPNLYWYRQAAGRGLQLLFYSVGIGQISSEVPQNLSASRPQDRQFILSSKKLLLSDSGFYLCAWSVRGHDAFFGQGTRLTVV.

V usage is TRBV30 and J usage is TRBJ2-7; 10 bases are a match to TRBD1. The germline CDR1 and CDR2 sequences are GTSNPN and SVGIG (reference sequence). J lost 1 base, V lost 5 bases, and 8 bases had no gene match. The CDR3 has 15 residues. CDR3 in amino acids: CAWGGPGQGSYEQYF. The DNA of the CDR3 is TGTGCCTGGGGGGGACCGGGACAGGGGTCCTACGAGCAGTACTTC.

The gene calls are TRBV6-5 and TRBJ1-2; 8 bases align to TRBD1. With V trimmed by 6 bases and J by 6 bases, 9 bases remained unmatched. From germline, CDR1 is MNHEY and CDR2 SVGAGI. The length of the CDR3 is 14 residues. The CDR3 here is CASREKGQVHGYTF. The CDR3 nucleotides read TGTGCCAGCAGGGAAAAGGGACAGGTACATGGCTACACCTTC.

The V gene is TRBV9, the J gene TRBJ1-1; 7 bases line up with TRBD1. Germline CDR1 reads SGDLS; CDR2 reads YYNGEE. V lost 3 bases to trimming and J lost 1 base; unmatched junction nucleotides: 3. This CDR3 has 14 amino acids. The CDR3 loop is CASSARGKNTEAFF. The CDR3 nucleotides read TGTGCCAGCAGCGCCAGGGGGAAGAACACTGAAGCTTTCTTT. Variable domain in full (rest from reference TRBV9 and TRBJ1-1): DSGVTQTPKHLITATGQRVTLRCSPRSGDLSVYWYQQSLDQGLQFLIQYYNGEERAKGNILERFSAQQFPDLHSELNLSSLELGDSALYFCASSARGKNTEAFFGQGTRLTVV.

This clone was seen a single time. The V call is TRBV4-3, the J call TRBJ2-7, with 7 bases identical to TRBD1. J gave up 5 bases and V 3 bases, and 10 bases lay outside the gene matches. From germline, CDR1 is LGHNA and CDR2 YSLEER. The CDR3 sequence is 15 residues long. Written as DNA, the CDR3 is TGCGCCAGCAGCCAGGCGACAGGGTGGGCCCACGAGCAGTACTTC. This translates into CASSQATGWAHEQYF.

This clone has only one observation. The V and J genes are TRBV5-6 and TRBJ1-2; D might be TRBD1 (6 bases). Germline V gene data show CDR1 as SGHDT and CDR2 as YYEEEE. Trimming took 1 base from V and 3 from J, leaving 16 bases between them. The CDR3 is made up of 16 amino acids. CDR3 loop: CASSLFIQGGDYGYTF. The DNA of the CDR3 is TGTGCCAGCAGCTTGTTTATACAGGGTGGAGACTATGGCTACACCTTC.

The V call is TRBV5-6, the J call TRBJ1-6; 8 bases are a match to TRBD1. V was clipped by 5 bases and J by 9 bases; unmatched bases: 7. Looked up from germline, CDR1 is SGHDT and CDR2 is YYEEEE. This CDR3 has 14 amino acids. CDR3 amino acids: CASSLGTGVSPLHF. The CDR3 coding sequence is TGTGCCAGCAGTTTAGGGACAGGTGTTTCACCCCTCCACTTT. The full variable domain, its missing parts supplied by reference TRBV5-6 and TRBJ1-6, is DAGVTQSPTHLIKTRGQQVTLRCSPKSGHDTVSWYQQALGQGPQFIFQYYEEEERQRGNFPDRFSGHQFPNYSSELNVNALLLGDSALYLCASSLGTGVSPLHFGNGTRLTVT.

J is TRBJ2-7 and V is TRBV7-8; 9 positions match TRBD2. After removal of 3 bases from V and 7 bases from J, the junction contained 7 bases not matched to a gene. Germline V CDR1 and CDR2: SGHVS, FQNEAQ. The length of the CDR3 is 14 residues. DNA for the CDR3: TGTGCCAGCAGCTTCAGCGGGGGGCAGAATGAGCAGTACTTC. Translating it yields CASSFSGGQNEQYF. The whole variable domain, filled in from reference TRBV7-8 and TRBJ2-7, reads GAGVSQSPRYKVAKRGQDVALRCDPISGHVSLFWYQQALGQGPEFLTYFQNEAQLDKSGLPSDRFFAERPEGSVSTLKIQRTQQEDSAVYLCASSFSGGQNEQYFGPGTRLTVT.

The chain has TRBV5-1 and TRBJ2-1; 12 positions agree with TRBD2. Germline lookup yields CDR1 SGHRS and CDR2 YFSETQ. V trimming: 4 bases; J trimming: 4 bases; junction bases outside the gene matches: 3. CDR3 length equals 15 residues. CDR3: CASSTGTSGYNEQFF. CDR3 nucleotides: TGCGCCAGCAGCACCGGGACTAGCGGGTACAATGAGCAGTTCTTC.

The chain recombines TRBV18 with TRBJ2-5, with 8 bases lining up with TRBD1. V lost 3 bases and J lost 3; bases outside the gene matches: 6. Germline V lookup: CDR1 KGHSH, CDR2 LQKENI. The length of the CDR3 is 15 residues. CDR3 nucleotide sequence: TGTGCCAGCTCACCGGCAACAGGGGGAGAAGAGACCCAGTACTTC. Its translation: CASSPATGGEETQYF. The variable domain in full, completed from reference TRBV18 and TRBJ2-5, reads NAGVMQNPRHLVRRRGQEARLRCSPMKGHSHVYWYRQLPEEGLKFMVYLQKENIIDESGMPKERFSAEFPKEGPSILRIQQVVRGDSAAYFCASSPATGGEETQYFGPGTRLLVL.

The chain recombines TRBV7-3 with TRBJ2-1, with D hard to call. Germline-derived CDR1 and CDR2 are SGHTA and FQGTGA. The V and J ends lost 2 bases and 6 bases respectively, with 14 bases between them. The CDR3 loop spans 15 amino acids. CDR3 sequence reads: CASSLVAPVPNEQFF. The CDR3 DNA reads as TGTGCCAGCAGCTTAGTAGCCCCGGTCCCCAATGAGCAGTTCTTC. The variable domain in full, completed from reference TRBV7-3 and TRBJ2-1, reads GAGVSQTPSNKVTEKGKYVELRCDPISGHTALYWYRQSLGQGPEFLIYFQGTGAADDSGLPNDRFFAVRPEGSVSTLKIQRTERGDSAVYLCASSLVAPVPNEQFFGPGTRLTVL.

V is TRBV5-4 and J is TRBJ1-1; 8 bases are a match to TRBD1. With 2 bases clipped from V and 8 bases from J, the junction kept 14 bases outside the gene matches. The CDR3 totals 16 residues. Germline V gene sequence: CDR1 SGHNT, CDR2 YYREEE (reference sequence). The CDR3 is CASSLSSSAGQVEAFF. The CDR3 DNA follows: TGTGCCAGCAGCTTATCCTCGTCCGCGGGACAGGTCGAAGCTTTCTTT.

This clone was observed a few times. V usage is TRBV18 and J usage is TRBJ1-2, with a weak D call TRBD1 (5 bases). CDR1 and CDR2 (germline): KGHSH, LQKENI. The CDR3 runs 15 residues. Trimming cost V 6 bases and J 2 bases, with 16 bases left between them. The CDR3 nucleotides read TGTGCCAGCTCCGGAGGGGTAGGGGAAAACTATGGCTACACCTTC. Protein sequence: CASSGGVGENYGYTF.

The chain couples TRBV27 to TRBJ2-3; 13 nucleotides match TRBD2. Germline CDR1 and CDR2: MNHEY and SMNVEV (reference sequence). The CDR3 runs to 18 residues. Losses at the gene ends were 4 bases for V and 1 base for J; bases not matched to a gene: 8. CDR3 DNA: TGTGCCAGCAGTTCGTCCGGGACTAGCGGGGCCCGCACAGATACGCAGTATTTT. Its protein is CASSSSGTSGARTDTQYF.